The entry below gives a single T cell receptor beta chain sequence along with its context. These data belong to a study of blood T cell repertoires in COVID-19. The wider study: Collection of acute and convalescent COVID-19 samples took place in the United States, Italy and Spain. Sample material is recorded as cDNA or gDNA derived from T cells, B-cell-depleted T cells, or PBMCs.

Authors' methods: Quantification of nucleated cells was approximated via reference gene primer amplification. Clones were sequenced by immunoSEQ multiplex PCR, and TCRdb holds only the in-frame ones, with some missing. V, J and clone size are those of that table, while D and trimming were read from the DNA. The sample lists around 390,000 clones, about 83% occurring once. J was trimmed by 0 bases and V by 3 bases; bases with no gene match: 12. CDR1 KGHSH and CDR2 LQKENI come from the germline V gene. There are 18 residues in the CDR3. This TCR was sampled from a woman in her fifties or sixties who had recovered from COVID-19. The sample consisted of PBMCs or T cells enriched from blood (not recorded which). The chain employs TRBV18 and TRBJ2-7, with TRBD2 identical over 9 bases. This chain's CDR3 is CASSPPMGASGVSYEQYF. CDR3 DNA: TGTGCCAGCTCACCCCCGATGGGGGCTAGCGGGGTCTCCTACGAGCAGTACTTC.